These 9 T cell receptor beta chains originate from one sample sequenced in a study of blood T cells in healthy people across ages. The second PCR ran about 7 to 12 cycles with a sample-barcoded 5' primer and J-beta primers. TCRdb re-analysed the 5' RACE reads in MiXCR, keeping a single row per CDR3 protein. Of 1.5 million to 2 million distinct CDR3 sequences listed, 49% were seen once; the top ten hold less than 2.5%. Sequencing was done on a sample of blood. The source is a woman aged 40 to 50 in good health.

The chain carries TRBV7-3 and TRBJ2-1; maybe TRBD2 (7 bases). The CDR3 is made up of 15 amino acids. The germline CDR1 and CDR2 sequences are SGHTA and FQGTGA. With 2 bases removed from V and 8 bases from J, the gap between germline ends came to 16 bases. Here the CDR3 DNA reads TGTGCCAGCAGCTTACAGGGGAGGGGGATCGATGAGCAGTTCTTC. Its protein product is CASSLQGRGIDEQFF.

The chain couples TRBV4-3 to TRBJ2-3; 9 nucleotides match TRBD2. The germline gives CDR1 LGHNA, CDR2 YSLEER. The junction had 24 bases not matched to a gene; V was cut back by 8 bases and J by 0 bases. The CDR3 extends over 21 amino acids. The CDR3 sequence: CASSHVKRASGARFSTDTQYF. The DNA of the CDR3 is TGCGCCAGCTCCCACGTGAAGCGGGCTAGCGGGGCCCGATTCAGCACAGATACGCAGTATTTT.

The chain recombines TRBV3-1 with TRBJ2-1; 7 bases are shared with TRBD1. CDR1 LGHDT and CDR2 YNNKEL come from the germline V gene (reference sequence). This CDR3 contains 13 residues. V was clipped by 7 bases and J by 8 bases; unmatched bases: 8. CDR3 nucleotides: TGTGCCAGCACTGGCACAGGGGTCGATGAGCAGTTCTTC. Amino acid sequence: CASTGTGVDEQFF.

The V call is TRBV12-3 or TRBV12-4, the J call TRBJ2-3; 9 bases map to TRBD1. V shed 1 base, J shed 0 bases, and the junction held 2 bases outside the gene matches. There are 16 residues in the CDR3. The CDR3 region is CASSLDGTGSTDTQYF. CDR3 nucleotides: TGTGCCAGCAGTTTAGATGGGACAGGGAGCACAGATACGCAGTATTTT.

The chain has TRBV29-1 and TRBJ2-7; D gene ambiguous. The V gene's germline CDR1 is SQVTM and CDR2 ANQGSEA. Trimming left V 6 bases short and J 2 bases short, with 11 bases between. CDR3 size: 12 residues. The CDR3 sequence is CSVKSVPYEQYF. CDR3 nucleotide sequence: TGCAGCGTGAAGAGCGTACCCTACGAGCAGTACTTC.

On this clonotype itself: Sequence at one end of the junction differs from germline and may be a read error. The CDR3 nucleotides read TGCGCCAGCAGCCAAGATCCAGTCAGGGTGTGGAGCTACACTTTC. Encoded protein: CASSQDPVRVWSYTF. The chain recombines TRBV4-1 with TRBJ1-2; possibly TRBD1 for D (5 bases). Germline V gene lookup returns CDR1 MGHRA and CDR2 YSYEKL. This CDR3 is 15 amino acids long.

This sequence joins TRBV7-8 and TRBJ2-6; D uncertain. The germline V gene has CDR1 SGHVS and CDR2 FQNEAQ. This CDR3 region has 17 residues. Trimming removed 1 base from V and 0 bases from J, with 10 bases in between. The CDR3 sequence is CASSLELLLSGANVLTF. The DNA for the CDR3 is TGTGCCAGCAGCTTAGAACTCCTGCTCTCTGGGGCCAACGTCCTGACTTTC.

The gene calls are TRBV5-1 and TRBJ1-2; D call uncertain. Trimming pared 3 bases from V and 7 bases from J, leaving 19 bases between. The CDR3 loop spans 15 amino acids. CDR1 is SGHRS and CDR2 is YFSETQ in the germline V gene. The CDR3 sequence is CASSSPKVGGSGYTF. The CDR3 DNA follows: TGCGCCAGCAGCTCCCCCAAGGTCGGAGGTTCTGGCTACACCTTC.

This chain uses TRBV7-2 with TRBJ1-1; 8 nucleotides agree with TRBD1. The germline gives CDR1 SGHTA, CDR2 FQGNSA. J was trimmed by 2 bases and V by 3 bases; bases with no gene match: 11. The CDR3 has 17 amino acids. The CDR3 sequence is CASSFMNGQGGNTEAFF. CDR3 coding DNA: TGTGCCAGCAGCTTTATGAACGGACAGGGTGGTAACACTGAAGCTTTCTTT.